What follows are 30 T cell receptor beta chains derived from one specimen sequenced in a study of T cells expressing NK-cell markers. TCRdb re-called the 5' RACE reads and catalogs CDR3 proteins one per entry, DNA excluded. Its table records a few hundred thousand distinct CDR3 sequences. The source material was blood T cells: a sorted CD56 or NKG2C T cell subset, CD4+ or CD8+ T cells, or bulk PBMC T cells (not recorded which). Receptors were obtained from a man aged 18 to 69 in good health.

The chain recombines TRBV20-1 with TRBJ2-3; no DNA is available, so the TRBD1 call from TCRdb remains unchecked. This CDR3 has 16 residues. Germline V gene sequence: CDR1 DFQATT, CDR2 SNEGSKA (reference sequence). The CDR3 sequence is CSAKVLAGGRTDTQYF.

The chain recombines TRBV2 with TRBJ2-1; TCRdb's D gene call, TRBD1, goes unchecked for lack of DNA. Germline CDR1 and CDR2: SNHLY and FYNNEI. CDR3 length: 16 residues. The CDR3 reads CASSERGARIYNEQFF.

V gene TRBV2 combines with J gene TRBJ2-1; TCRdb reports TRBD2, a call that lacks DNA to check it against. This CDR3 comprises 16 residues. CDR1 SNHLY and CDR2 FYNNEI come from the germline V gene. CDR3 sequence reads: CASKRQAGGSYNEQFF.

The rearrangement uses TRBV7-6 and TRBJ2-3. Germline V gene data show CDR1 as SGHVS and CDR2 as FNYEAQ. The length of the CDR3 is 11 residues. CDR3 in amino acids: CASSLQSTQYF.

Here the CDR3 reads CASSLGITNEKLFF. The chain employs TRBV12-3 or TRBV12-4 and TRBJ1-4. This CDR3 has 14 residues.

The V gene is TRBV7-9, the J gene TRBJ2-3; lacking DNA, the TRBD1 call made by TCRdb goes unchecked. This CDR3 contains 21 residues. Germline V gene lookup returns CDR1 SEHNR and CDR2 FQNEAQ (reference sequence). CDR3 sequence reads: CASSLPPGVRGGPLDTDTQYF.

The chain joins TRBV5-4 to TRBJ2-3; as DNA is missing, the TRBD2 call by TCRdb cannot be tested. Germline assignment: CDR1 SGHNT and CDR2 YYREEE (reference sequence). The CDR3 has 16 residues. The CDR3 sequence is CASSGGGSSSERTQYF.

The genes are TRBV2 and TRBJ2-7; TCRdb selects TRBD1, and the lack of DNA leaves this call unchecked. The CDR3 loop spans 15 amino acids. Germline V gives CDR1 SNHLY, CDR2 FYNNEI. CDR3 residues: CASREDRAAILEQYF.

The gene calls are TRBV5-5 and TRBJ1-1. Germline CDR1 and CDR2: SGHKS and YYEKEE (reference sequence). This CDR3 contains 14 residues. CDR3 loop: CASSLVVGAGEAFF.

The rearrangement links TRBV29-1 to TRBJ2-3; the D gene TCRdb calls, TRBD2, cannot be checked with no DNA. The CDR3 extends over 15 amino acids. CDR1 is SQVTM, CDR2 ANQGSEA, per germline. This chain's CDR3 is CSVVERGASTDTQYF.

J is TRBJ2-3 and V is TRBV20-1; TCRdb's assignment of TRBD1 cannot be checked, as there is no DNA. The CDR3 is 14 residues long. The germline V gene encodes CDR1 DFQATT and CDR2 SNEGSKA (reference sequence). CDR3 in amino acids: CSAPVGGSTDTQYF.

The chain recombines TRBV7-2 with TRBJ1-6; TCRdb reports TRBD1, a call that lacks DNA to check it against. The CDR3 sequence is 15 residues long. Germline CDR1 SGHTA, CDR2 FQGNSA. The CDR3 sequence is CASSHQGAFNSPLHF. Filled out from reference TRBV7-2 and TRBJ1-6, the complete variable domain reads GAGVSQSPSNKVTEKGKDVELRCDPISGHTALYWYRQSLGQGLEFLIYFQGNSAPDKSGLPSDRFSAERTGGSVSTLTIQRTQQEDSAVYLCASSHQGAFNSPLHFGNGTRLTVT.

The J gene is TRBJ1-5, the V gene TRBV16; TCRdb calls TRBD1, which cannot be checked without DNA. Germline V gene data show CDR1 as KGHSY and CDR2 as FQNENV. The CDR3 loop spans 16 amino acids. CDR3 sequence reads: CASSLWGLAENQPQHF.

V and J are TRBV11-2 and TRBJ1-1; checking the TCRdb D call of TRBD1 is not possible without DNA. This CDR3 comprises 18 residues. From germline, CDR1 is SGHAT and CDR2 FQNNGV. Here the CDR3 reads CASSDRQGNRGLNTEAFF. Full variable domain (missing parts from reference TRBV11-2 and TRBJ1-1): EAGVAQSPRYKIIEKRQSVAFWCNPISGHATLYWYQQILGQGPKLLIQFQNNGVVDDSQLPKDRFSAERLKGVDSTLKIQPAKLEDSAVYLCASSDRQGNRGLNTEAFFGQGTRLTVV.

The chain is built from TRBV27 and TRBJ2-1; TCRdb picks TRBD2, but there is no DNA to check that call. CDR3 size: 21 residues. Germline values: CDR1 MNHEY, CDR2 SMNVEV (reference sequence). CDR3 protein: CASSKRLRGISSVGIYNEQFF.

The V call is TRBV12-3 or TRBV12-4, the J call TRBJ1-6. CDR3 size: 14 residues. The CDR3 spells CASSLAIGQLALHF.

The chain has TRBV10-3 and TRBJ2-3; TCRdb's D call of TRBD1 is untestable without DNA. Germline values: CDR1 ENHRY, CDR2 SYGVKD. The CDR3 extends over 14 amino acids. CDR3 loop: CAISERGFVDTQYF.

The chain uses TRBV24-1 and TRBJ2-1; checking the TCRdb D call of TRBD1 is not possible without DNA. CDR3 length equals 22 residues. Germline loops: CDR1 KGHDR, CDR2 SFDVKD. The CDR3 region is CATSDPFKSDRDGYNGINEQFF.

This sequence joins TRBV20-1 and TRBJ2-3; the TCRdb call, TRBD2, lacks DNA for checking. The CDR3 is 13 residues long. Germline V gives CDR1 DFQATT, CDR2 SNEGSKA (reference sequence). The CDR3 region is CSATNLHKDTQYF.

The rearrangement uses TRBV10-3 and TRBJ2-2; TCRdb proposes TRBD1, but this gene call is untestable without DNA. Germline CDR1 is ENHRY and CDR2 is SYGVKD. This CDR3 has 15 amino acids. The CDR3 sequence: CAISDKGAHTGELFF.

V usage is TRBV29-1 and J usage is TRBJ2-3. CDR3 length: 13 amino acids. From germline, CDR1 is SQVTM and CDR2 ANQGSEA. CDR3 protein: CSVRRVSPDTQYF.

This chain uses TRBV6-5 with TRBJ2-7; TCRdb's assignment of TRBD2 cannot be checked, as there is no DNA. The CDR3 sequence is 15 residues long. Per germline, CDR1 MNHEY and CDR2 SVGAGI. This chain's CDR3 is CASSYMGTRSDEQYF.

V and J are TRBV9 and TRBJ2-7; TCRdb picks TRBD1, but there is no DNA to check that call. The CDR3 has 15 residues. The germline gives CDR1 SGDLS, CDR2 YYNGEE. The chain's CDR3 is CASSVVSGPRAEQYF.

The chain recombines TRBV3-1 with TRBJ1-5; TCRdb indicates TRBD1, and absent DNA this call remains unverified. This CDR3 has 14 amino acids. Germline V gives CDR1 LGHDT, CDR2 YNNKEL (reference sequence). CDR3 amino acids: CASSRDRGNQPQHF.

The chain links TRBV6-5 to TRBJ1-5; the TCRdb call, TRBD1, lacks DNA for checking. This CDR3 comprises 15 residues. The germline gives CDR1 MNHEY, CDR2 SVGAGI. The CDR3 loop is CASRGGRGFNQPQHF.

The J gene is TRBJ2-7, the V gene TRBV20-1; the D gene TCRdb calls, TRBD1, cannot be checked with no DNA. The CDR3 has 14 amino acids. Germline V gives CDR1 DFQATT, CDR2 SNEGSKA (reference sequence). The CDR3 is CSAIDRRFSYEQYF.

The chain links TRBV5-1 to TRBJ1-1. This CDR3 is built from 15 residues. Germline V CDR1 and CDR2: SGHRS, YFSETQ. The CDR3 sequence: CASLQTPDGNTEAFF.

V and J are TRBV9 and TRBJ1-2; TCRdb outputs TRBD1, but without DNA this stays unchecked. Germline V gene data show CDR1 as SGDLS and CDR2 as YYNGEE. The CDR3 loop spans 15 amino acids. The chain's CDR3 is CASSVGYRANYGYTF.

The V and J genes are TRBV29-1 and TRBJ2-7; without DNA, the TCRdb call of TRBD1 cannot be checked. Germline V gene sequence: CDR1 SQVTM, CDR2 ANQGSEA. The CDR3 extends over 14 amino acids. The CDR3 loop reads CSGGSGQGMDEQYF.

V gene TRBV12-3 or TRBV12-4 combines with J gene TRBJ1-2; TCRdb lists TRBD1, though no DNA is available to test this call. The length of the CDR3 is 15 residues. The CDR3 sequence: CASSKGQGASYGYTF.